This entry concerns a single T cell receptor beta chain. The ends were cut back, 0 bases at V and 4 bases at J, with 9 bases in the middle. This CDR3 is built from 14 residues. CDR1 and CDR2 from the germline V gene are MNHEY and SMNVEV (reference sequence). This sample was taken from a study of control samples from healthy donors and cancer patients. The method was immunoSEQ multiplex PCR; TCRdb's version includes in-frame clones alone and lacks a portion of them. The data contain about 150,000 clones, over 85% of them singletons. Sequencing was done on a sample of blood. This sequence was found in a man aged 18-30 years in good health. The chain links TRBV27 to TRBJ1-1, with a possible D match to TRBD1 (6 bases). Here the CDR3 reads CASSLSRGSTEAFF. CDR3 DNA: TGTGCCAGCAGTTTATCGAGGGGGAGCACTGAAGCTTTCTTT.